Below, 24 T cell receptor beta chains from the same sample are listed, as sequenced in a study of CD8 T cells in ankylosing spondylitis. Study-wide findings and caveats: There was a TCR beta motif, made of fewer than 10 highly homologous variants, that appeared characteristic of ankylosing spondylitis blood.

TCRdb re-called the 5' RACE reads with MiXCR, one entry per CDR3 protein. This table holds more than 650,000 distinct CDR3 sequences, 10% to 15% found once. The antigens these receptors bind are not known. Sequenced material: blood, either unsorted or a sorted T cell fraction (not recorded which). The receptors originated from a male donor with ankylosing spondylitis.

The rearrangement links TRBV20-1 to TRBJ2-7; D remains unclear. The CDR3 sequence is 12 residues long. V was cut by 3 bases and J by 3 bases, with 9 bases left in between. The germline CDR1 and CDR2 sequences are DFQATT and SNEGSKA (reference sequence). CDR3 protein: CSASQVYYEQYF. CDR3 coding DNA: TGCAGTGCTAGCCAGGTATACTACGAGCAGTACTTC.

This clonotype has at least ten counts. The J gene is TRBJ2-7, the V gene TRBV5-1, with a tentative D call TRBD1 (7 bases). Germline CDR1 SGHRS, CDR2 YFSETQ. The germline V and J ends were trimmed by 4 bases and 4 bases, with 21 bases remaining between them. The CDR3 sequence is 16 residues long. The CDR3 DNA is TGCGCCAGCAGCCCATATCAGGGGGGAAGATCTTACGAGCAGTACTTC. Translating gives CASSPYQGGRSYEQYF.

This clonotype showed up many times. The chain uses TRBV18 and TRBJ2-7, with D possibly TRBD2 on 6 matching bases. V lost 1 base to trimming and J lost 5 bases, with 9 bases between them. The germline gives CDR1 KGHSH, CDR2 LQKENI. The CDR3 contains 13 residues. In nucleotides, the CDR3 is TGTGCCAGCTCACCACAGGGGAGGAACGAGCAGTACTTC. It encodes CASSPQGRNEQYF.

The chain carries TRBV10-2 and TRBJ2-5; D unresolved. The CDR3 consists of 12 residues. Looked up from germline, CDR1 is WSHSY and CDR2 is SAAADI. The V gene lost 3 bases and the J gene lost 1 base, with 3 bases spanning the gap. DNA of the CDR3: TGCGCCAGCAGTGACGGCCAAGAGACCCAGTACTTC. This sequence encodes CASSDGQETQYF.

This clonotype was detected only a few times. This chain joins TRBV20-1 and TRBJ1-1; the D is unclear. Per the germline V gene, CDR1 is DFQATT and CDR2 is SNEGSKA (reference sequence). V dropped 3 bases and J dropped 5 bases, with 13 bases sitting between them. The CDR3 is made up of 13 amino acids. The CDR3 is CSASPGPETEAFF. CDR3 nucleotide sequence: TGCAGTGCTAGCCCGGGCCCAGAGACTGAAGCTTTCTTT.

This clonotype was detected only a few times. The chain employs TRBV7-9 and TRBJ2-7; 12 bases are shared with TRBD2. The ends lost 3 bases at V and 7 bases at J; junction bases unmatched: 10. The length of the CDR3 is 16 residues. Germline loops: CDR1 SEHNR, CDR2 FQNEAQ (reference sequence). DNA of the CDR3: TGTGCCAGCAGCTTCGGACTAGCGGGACCCACAGGAGAGCAGTACTTC. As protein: CASSFGLAGPTGEQYF.

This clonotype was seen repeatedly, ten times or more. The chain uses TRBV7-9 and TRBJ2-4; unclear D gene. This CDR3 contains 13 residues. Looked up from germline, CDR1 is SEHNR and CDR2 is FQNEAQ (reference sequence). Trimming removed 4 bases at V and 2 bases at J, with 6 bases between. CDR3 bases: TGTGCCAGCAGCTATGCGACCAAAAACATTCAGTACTTC. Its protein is CASSYATKNIQYF.

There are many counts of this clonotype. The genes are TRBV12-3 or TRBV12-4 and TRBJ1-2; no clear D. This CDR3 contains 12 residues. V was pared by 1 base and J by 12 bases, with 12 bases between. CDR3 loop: CASSLVSSVHTF. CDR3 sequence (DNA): TGTGCCAGCAGTTTAGTCTCGAGTGTGCACACCTTC.

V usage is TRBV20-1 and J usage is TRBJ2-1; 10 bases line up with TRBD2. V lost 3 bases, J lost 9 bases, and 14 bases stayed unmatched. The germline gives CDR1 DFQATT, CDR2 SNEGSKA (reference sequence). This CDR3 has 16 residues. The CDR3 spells CSASRRSGGARAEQFF. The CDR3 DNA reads TGCAGTGCTAGCCGGCGAAGCGGGGGGGCCCGGGCTGAGCAGTTCTTC.

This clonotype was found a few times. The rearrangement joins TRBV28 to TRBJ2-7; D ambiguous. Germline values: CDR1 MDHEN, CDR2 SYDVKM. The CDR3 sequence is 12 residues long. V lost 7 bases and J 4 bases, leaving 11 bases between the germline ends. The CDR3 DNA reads TGTGCCAGCATGGATCGGAGATACGAGCAGTACTTC. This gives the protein CASMDRRYEQYF.

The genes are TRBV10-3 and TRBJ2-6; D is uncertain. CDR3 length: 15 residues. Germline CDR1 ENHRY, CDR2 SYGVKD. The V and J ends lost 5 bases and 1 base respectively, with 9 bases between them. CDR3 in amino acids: CAISPLSSGANVLTF. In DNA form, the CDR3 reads TGTGCCATCAGTCCCCTTAGTTCTGGGGCCAACGTCCTGACTTTC.

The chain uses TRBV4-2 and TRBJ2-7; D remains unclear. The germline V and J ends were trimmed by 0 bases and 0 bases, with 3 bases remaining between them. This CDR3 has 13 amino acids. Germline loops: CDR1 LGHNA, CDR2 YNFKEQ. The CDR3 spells CASSQDLSYEQYF. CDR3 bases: TGTGCCAGCAGCCAAGATCTCTCCTACGAGCAGTACTTC.

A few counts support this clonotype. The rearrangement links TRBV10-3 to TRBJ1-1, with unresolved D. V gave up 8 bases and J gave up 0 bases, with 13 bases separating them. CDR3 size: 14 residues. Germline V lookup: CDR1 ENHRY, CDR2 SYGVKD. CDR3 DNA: TGTGCCATCCGGCCTCGTGGGATGAACACTGAAGCTTTCTTT. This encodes CAIRPRGMNTEAFF.

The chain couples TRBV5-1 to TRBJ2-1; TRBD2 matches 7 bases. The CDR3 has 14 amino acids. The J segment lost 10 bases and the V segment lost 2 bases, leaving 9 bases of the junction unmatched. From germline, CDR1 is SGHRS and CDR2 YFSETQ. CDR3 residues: CASSLGTGGIEQFF. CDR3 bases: TGCGCCAGCAGCTTAGGGACGGGGGGTATCGAGCAGTTCTTC.

The CDR3, as DNA: TGTGCCAGCAGGACCCCGGGACAGGGTATAAGAGGCTACACCTTC. Translating it yields CASRTPGQGIRGYTF. J is TRBJ1-2 and V is TRBV28; 9 nucleotides align to TRBD1. Germline values: CDR1 MDHEN, CDR2 SYDVKM. Unmatched junction bases numbered 13, after V lost 6 bases and J lost 8 bases. The CDR3 has 15 residues.

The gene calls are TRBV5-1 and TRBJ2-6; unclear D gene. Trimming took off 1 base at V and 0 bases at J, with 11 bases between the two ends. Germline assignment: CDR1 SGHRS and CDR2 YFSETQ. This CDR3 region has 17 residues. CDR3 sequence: CASSLITESSGANVLTF. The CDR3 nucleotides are TGCGCCAGCAGCTTGATAACAGAGAGCTCTGGGGCCAACGTCCTGACTTTC. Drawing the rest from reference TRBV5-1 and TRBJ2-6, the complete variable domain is KAGVTQTPRYLIKTRGQQVTLSCSPISGHRSVSWYQQTPGQGLQFLFEYFSETQRNKGNFPGRFSGRQFSNSRSEMNVSTLELGDSALYLCASSLITESSGANVLTFGAGSRLTVL.

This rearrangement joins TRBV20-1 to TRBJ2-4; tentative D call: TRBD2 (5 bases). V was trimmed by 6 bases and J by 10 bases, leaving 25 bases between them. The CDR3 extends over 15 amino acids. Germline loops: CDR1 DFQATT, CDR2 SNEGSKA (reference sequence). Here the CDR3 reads CSATSPEGLGRIQYF. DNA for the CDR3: TGCAGTGCCACCTCCCCCGAGGGATTAGGTCGGATTCAGTACTTC.

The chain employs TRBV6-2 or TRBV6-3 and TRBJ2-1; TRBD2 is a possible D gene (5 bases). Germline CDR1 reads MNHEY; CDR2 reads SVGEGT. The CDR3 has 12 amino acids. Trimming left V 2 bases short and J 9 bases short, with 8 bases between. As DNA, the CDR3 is TGTGCCAGCAGTTACAGGACTTTTGAGCAGTTCTTC. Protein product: CASSYRTFEQFF.

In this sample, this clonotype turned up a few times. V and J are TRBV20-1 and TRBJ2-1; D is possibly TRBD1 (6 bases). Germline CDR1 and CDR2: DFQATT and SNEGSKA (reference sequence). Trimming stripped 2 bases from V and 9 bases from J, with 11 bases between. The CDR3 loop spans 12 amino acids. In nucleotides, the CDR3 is TGCAGTGCTAGAATACAGGGCGGTGAGCAGTTCTTC. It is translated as CSARIQGGEQFF.

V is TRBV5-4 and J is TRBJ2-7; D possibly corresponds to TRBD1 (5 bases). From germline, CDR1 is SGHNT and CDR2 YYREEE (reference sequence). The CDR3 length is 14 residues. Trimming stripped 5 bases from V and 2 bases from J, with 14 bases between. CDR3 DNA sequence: TGTGCCAGCAGGACCAATGACAGAACCTACGAGCAGTACTTC. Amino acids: CASRTNDRTYEQYF.

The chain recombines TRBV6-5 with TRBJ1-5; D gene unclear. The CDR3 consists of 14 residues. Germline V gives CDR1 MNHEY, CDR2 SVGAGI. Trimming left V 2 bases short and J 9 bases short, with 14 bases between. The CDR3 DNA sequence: TGTGCCAGCAGTTACGGGCAGCGCAAGGGGCCCCAGCATTTT. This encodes CASSYGQRKGPQHF.

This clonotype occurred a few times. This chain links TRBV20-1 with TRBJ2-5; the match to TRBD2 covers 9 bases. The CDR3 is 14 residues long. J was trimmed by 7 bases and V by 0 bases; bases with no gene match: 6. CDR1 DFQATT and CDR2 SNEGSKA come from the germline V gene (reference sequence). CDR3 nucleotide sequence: TGCAGTGCTAGAGATGGCGGGAGGGCTGGGACCCAGTACTTC. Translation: CSARDGGRAGTQYF.

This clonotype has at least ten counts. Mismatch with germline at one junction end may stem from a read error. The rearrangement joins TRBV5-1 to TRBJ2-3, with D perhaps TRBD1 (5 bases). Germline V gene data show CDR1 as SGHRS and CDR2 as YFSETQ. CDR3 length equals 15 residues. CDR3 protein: CASSLGRGSTDTQYF. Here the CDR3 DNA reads TGTGCCAGCAGCTTAGGAAGGGGTAGCACAGATACGCAGTATTTT.

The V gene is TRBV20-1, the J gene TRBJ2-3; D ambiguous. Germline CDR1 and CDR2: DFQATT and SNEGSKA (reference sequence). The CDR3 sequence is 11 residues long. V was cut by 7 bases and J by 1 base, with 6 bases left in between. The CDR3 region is CSVKGTDTQYF. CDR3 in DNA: TGCAGTGTTAAAGGCACAGATACGCAGTATTTT.